The 18 T cell receptor beta chains listed next were all sequenced from one sample in a study of STAT3 mutations in large granular lymphocyte leukemia. Overall study findings and caveats: Every T-LGLL patient had at least one immunodominant TCRbeta clonotype.

Profiled with immunoSEQ multiplex PCR; TCRdb holds only in-frame clones, not every one. In the table there are some 10,000 clones, more than 75% of which are singletons. Their recognized antigens are unknown. Sequenced: peripheral blood mononuclear cells. The receptors stem from a man in his 60s with T-cell large granular lymphocyte leukemia. Some clones in this sample may be carry-over from other donors' samples.

The V and J genes are TRBV6-5 and TRBJ1-1; TRBD1 agrees at 7 bases. The CDR3 sequence is 15 residues long. Looked up from germline, CDR1 is MNHEY and CDR2 is SVGAGI. Trimming cost V 7 bases and J 8 bases; bases outside gene matches: 16. DNA for the CDR3: TGTGCCAGCACAGAGCGGACAGGCAGGCACGTAGAAGCTTTCTTT. Protein: CASTERTGRHVEAFF.

CDR3 amino acids: CASSLDPDTGELFF. CDR3 DNA: TGCGCCAGCAGCTTGGATCCCGACACCGGGGAGCTGTTTTTT. The rearrangement links TRBV5-1 to TRBJ2-2, with D hard to call. V lost 0 bases, J lost 3 bases, and 6 bases lay in between. From germline, CDR1 is SGHRS and CDR2 YFSETQ. This CDR3 region has 14 residues. Using reference TRBV5-1 and TRBJ2-2 for the parts outside the CDR3, the full variable domain is KAGVTQTPRYLIKTRGQQVTLSCSPISGHRSVSWYQQTPGQGLQFLFEYFSETQRNKGNFPGRFSGRQFSNSRSEMNVSTLELGDSALYLCASSLDPDTGELFFGEGSRLTVL.

The chain employs TRBV13 and TRBJ1-4; 7 positions match TRBD1. J was trimmed by 3 bases and V by 6 bases; bases with no gene match: 4. From germline, CDR1 is PRHDT and CDR2 FYEKMQ (reference sequence). The length of the CDR3 is 14 residues. CDR3 DNA: TGTGCCAGCAGATCAACAGGGGCTAATGAAAAACTGTTTTTT. As protein: CASRSTGANEKLFF.

V usage is TRBV29-1 and J usage is TRBJ2-7, with 9 bases identical to TRBD1. Germline CDR1 SQVTM, CDR2 ANQGSEA. This CDR3 has 13 residues. The V gene end was trimmed by 7 bases and the J gene end by 4 bases; junction bases not matched to a gene: 8. The CDR3 sequence is CSGGDRASYEQYF. The CDR3 bases are TGCAGCGGAGGGGACAGGGCCTCATACGAGCAGTACTTC.

V is TRBV5-1 and J is TRBJ2-1; TRBD2 agrees at 9 bases. J was trimmed by 4 bases and V by 0 bases; bases with no gene match: 5. The CDR3 covers 16 residues. In germline, CDR1 is SGHRS, CDR2 YFSETQ. Here the CDR3 DNA reads TGCGCCAGCAGCTTGGAGGGCGGGAGGGGTTACAATGAGCAGTTCTTC. It is translated as CASSLEGGRGYNEQFF.

The chain combines TRBV6-6 with TRBJ2-7; 11 positions agree with TRBD1. The germline V gene has CDR1 MNHNY and CDR2 SVGAGI (reference sequence). The CDR3 extends over 15 amino acids. J was trimmed by 6 bases and V by 4 bases; bases with no gene match: 8. CDR3 sequence: CASSSGTGGISEQYF. The CDR3 DNA sequence: TGTGCCAGCAGTTCTGGGACAGGGGGAATTTCCGAGCAGTACTTC.

A single count supports this clone. The chain has TRBV5-1 and TRBJ1-2, with a weak D call TRBD1 (5 bases). Trimming pared 4 bases from V and 0 bases from J, leaving 10 bases between. Germline loops: CDR1 SGHRS, CDR2 YFSETQ. CDR3 length: 14 residues. For the CDR3, the DNA is TGCGCCAGCAGCCCGGGGGGGACTAACTATGGCTACACCTTC. This gives the protein CASSPGGTNYGYTF.

The rearrangement uses TRBV11-2 and TRBJ2-2, with a tentative D call TRBD1 (6 bases). Germline-derived CDR1 and CDR2 are SGHAT and FQNNGV. The CDR3 has 17 amino acids. V was shortened by 3 bases and J by 6 bases, with 20 bases between the two germline ends. The CDR3 here is CASSLNPARGWAGELFF. The CDR3, as DNA: TGTGCCAGCAGCTTGAATCCAGCCAGGGGATGGGCCGGGGAGCTGTTTTTT.

J is TRBJ1-5 and V is TRBV7-2, with D possibly being TRBD1 (6 bases). V was shortened by 5 bases and J by 1 base, with 12 bases between the two germline ends. The CDR3 extends over 15 amino acids. The V gene's germline CDR1 is SGHTA and CDR2 FQGNSA. CDR3: CASSLDSGSNQPQHF. CDR3 in DNA: TGTGCCAGCAGCCTGGACAGCGGAAGCAATCAGCCCCAGCATTTT.

The J gene is TRBJ2-3, the V gene TRBV14; a weak D match, TRBD2 (5 bases). The ends were cut back, 3 bases at V and 4 bases at J, with 14 bases in the middle. CDR1 and CDR2 from the germline V gene are SGHDN and FVKESK. The CDR3 is 15 residues long. The CDR3 is CASSQMGSFADTQYF. The CDR3 DNA reads TGTGCCAGCAGCCAGATGGGGAGTTTCGCAGATACGCAGTATTTT.

V and J are TRBV29-1 and TRBJ2-3; the match to TRBD2 covers 9 bases. The ends lost 8 bases at V and 6 bases at J; junction bases unmatched: 12. Germline V gene lookup returns CDR1 SQVTM and CDR2 ANQGSEA. The CDR3 runs to 14 residues. CDR3 sequence (DNA): TGCAGCCTTTGGGCGGGAGGGCCGCGGGATACGCAGTATTTT. Translating gives CSLWAGGPRDTQYF.

This clone is a singleton in its sample. The chain couples TRBV19 to TRBJ2-5, with 10 nucleotides matching TRBD1. Germline V gene lookup returns CDR1 LNHDA and CDR2 SQIVND (reference sequence). Losses at the gene ends were 5 bases for V and 4 bases for J; bases not matched to a gene: 4. This CDR3 comprises 14 residues. The CDR3 is CASSPRTGGETQYF. For the CDR3, the DNA is TGTGCCAGTAGTCCAAGGACAGGGGGAGAGACCCAGTACTTC.

This clone was observed once. The gene calls are TRBV5-1 and TRBJ2-7, with a weak D call TRBD2 (5 bases). The CDR3 runs 14 residues. Germline V lookup: CDR1 SGHRS, CDR2 YFSETQ. V lost 4 bases, J lost 3 bases, and 14 bases lay in between. The CDR3 protein is CASSPGLLDYEQYF. CDR3 nucleotides: TGCGCCAGCAGCCCAGGACTCTTGGACTACGAGCAGTACTTC.

The gene calls are TRBV18 and TRBJ2-1; a weak D match, TRBD1 (6 bases). Looked up from germline, CDR1 is KGHSH and CDR2 is LQKENI. Trimming left V 5 bases short and J 7 bases short, with 9 bases between. This CDR3 region has 12 residues. The CDR3 nucleotides are TGTGCCAGCTCAGGACAGCCTAATGAGCAGTTCTTC. This sequence encodes CASSGQPNEQFF.

This clone was counted a single time. J is TRBJ1-2 and V is TRBV28, with D possibly TRBD1 on 6 matching bases. Trimming removed 3 bases at V and 6 bases at J, with 23 bases between. Per germline, CDR1 MDHEN and CDR2 SYDVKM. The CDR3 totals 17 residues. CDR3 sequence (DNA): TGTGCCAGCAGTTTGGTGACGCGAGGGGGGCAATTCGATGGCTACACCTTC. Translating it yields CASSLVTRGGQFDGYTF.

This sequence joins TRBV19 and TRBJ2-6; the D is unclear. Germline CDR1 LNHDA, CDR2 SQIVND (reference sequence). With 7 bases removed from V and 0 bases from J, the gap between germline ends came to 4 bases. The CDR3 length is 13 residues. The CDR3 here is CASIHSGANVLTF. The CDR3, as DNA: TGTGCCAGTATCCACTCTGGGGCCAACGTCCTGACTTTC.

V usage is TRBV6-5 and J usage is TRBJ1-1, with D possibly matching TRBD1 (5 bases). This CDR3 comprises 11 residues. V lost 8 bases and J lost 5, with 9 bases in between. CDR1 is MNHEY, CDR2 SVGAGI, per germline. CDR3 DNA sequence: TGTGCCAGCGTCCGGGGGACTGAAGCTTTCTTT. Translated, it gives CASVRGTEAFF.

This chain links TRBV18 with TRBJ1-1; D uncertain. V gave up 5 bases and J gave up 1 base, with 8 bases separating them. Germline V CDR1 and CDR2: KGHSH, LQKENI. CDR3 size: 13 residues. The CDR3 region has the DNA TGTGCCAGCTCAATCAGCTGGAACACTGAAGCTTTCTTT. This encodes CASSISWNTEAFF. Drawing the rest from reference TRBV18 and TRBJ1-1, the complete variable domain is NAGVMQNPRHLVRRRGQEARLRCSPMKGHSHVYWYRQLPEEGLKFMVYLQKENIIDESGMPKERFSAEFPKEGPSILRIQQVVRGDSAAYFCASSISWNTEAFFGQGTRLTVV.